This TCR beta chain was sequenced in a study of vaccination and CD4 T cells after COVID-19. As for the study in general: Once diagnosed, patients had post-COVID samples drawn a median approximately 99 days later (range 35 to 161).

This CDR3 comprises 14 residues. V was shortened by 3 bases and J by 2 bases, with 7 bases between the two germline ends. Germline CDR1 LNHNV, CDR2 YYDKDF (reference sequence). Specified treatment: roughly 10-day PBMC culture with coronavirus spike peptide pools or control peptides (ViraFEST assay). A note on this clonotype: The target antigen is unknown.

The study sequenced cultured CD4+ T cell DNA using the Oncomine TCR Beta short-read assay. TCRdb re-analysed the PCR reads in MiXCR, keeping a single row per CDR3 protein. The repertoire has fewer than 9,500 distinct CDR3 sequences, roughly 62% of them found once; the top ten carry under 30%. Sequenced sample: CD4+ T cells from blood, cultured in vitro. The origin of this receptor is a human donor who had recovered from COVID-19. The chain uses TRBV15 and TRBJ2-2; D gene ambiguous. The chain's CDR3 is CATSSLPNTGELFF. DNA for the CDR3: TGTGCCACCAGCAGCCTGCCTAACACCGGGGAGCTGTTTTTT.